The clone carrying this TCR beta chain has only a few counts. The antigen is undetermined. Total RNA amounts of at least 5 micrograms were extracted per sample. The data were obtained in a study of blood T cells in healthy people across ages. Broader study findings: The authors considered diversity estimates from one million T cells to be underestimates. Naive T cell percentage by flow cytometry tracked strongly with beta diversity.

A second PCR of about 6 to 11 cycles used a sample-barcoded 5' primer and a J-beta primer mix. A tag from a template-switch adaptor with 12 random nucleotides marked each cDNA molecule. TCRdb re-called the 5' RACE reads with MiXCR, one entry per CDR3 protein. Here the sample spans hundreds of thousands of distinct CDR3 sequences, 22% being singletons. This clonotype was sampled from a man aged 65 to 79 in good health. The specimen sequenced was blood.

The CDR3 sequence: CASSQEAPIAKNIQYF. The CDR3 coding sequence is TGCGCCAGCAGCCAAGAGGCACCTATAGCCAAAAACATTCAGTACTTC. The J gene is TRBJ2-4, the V gene TRBV4-1; D not resolved. V was pared by 0 bases and J by 0 bases, with 9 bases between. The CDR3 is 16 amino acids. Germline assignment: CDR1 MGHRA and CDR2 YSYEKL.